This TCR beta chain derives from a study of blood T cell repertoires in COVID-19. Data came from immunoSEQ multiplex PCR; TCRdb stores just in-frame clones and leaves some out. The sample shows about 120,000 clones, more than 75% of them seen only once. From germline, CDR1 is SGHAT and CDR2 FQNNGV. CDR3 length: 13 residues. Trimming took 3 bases from V and 5 from J, leaving 10 bases between them. Specimen: peripheral blood. The chain employs TRBV11-2 and TRBJ2-5, with D possibly being TRBD2 (6 bases). The source of this sequence is a man aged 35-49 years with acute or convalescent COVID-19. The CDR3 spells CASSLTSWETQYF. The CDR3 DNA is TGTGCCAGCAGCTTGACTAGTTGGGAGACCCAGTACTTC.